Listed below are T cell receptor beta chains from one sample, sequenced in a study of control samples from healthy donors and cancer patients. Here immunoSEQ multiplex PCR was the method, and the copy in TCRdb shows in-frame clones only, minus some. The data contain approximately 170,000 clones, 80% to 95% of them singletons. Specimen: blood. The source is a woman aged 25 to 39 in good health. Each CDR3 is given with its conserved first and last residue. The order of the fields is V gene, clone size, J gene, CDR3 length, D gene, CDR3 DNA, CDR3 protein. D genes are given only for firm matches. Size is stated for part of the rows, as once, few or many counts, or as a class when the clone is expanded.

TRBV5-6	-	TRBJ2-3	14	-	TGTGCCAGCACCCCCCCAGGGCTCACAGATACGCAGTATTTT	CASTPPGLTDTQYF
TRBV28	-	TRBJ1-5	14	-	TGTGCCAGCAGTTTAAGTATGGTCAATCAGCCCCAGCATTTT	CASSLSMVNQPQHF
TRBV28	-	TRBJ1-1	15	TRBD1	TGTGCCAGCAGTTCGCAGGGGGCAGGAAACACTGAAGCTTTCTTT	CASSSQGAGNTEAFF
TRBV10-1	-	TRBJ2-5	14	-	TGCGCCAGCAGTGAGGGGGGCCTCCAAGAGACCCAGTACTTC	CASSEGGLQETQYF
TRBV7-7	-	TRBJ2-2	15	TRBD1	TGTGCCAGCAGCTTAAGGACAGGGGGCACCGGGGAGCTGTTTTTT	CASSLRTGGTGELFF
TRBV2	once	TRBJ2-7	16	-	TGTGCCAGCGACTGCTTCACAGGACAATTCGTCTACGAGCAGTACTTC	CASDCFTGQFVYEQYF
TRBV6-5	few	TRBJ2-5	12	-	TGTGCCAGCAGTTATGGGGAAGAGACCCAGTACTTC	CASSYGEETQYF
TRBV19	once	TRBJ1-1	17	-	TGTGCCAGTAGTATTCCCCCCGCTTCACGGATGAACACTGAAGCTTTCTTT	CASSIPPASRMNTEAFF
TRBV5-6	-	TRBJ1-1	14	-	TGTGCCAGCAGCCCCCAGGGGATGAACACTGAAGCTTTCTTT	CASSPQGMNTEAFF
TRBV30	-	TRBJ2-7	10	-	TGTGCCTTTTCTAGTGGCGAGCAGTACTTC	CAFSSGEQYF
TRBV19	once	TRBJ1-1	15	-	TGTGCCAGTAGTATCTTAGGGACCCATGGCACTGAAGCTTTCTTT	CASSILGTHGTEAFF
TRBV6-2/TRBV6-3	-	TRBJ1-4	14	-	TGTGCCAGCAGCTCCGGACAAGGTGGTGAAAAACTGTTTTTT	CASSSGQGGEKLFF
TRBV6-5	-	TRBJ1-2	14	-	TGTGCCAGCAGTTACACCCAGGGGAGCTATGGCTACACCTTC	CASSYTQGSYGYTF
TRBV19	-	TRBJ2-7	13	TRBD1	TGTGCCAGTAAAAACAGGGGGCAAAACGAGCAGTACTTC	CASKNRGQNEQYF
TRBV28	-	TRBJ1-1	13	-	TGTGCCAGCAGCCCAACCGAGAACACTGAAGCTTTCTTT	CASSPTENTEAFF
TRBV4-1	-	TRBJ2-3	17	TRBD2	TGCGCCAGCAGCCAAGATTCGGCGGGAGTACCCCCAGATACGCAGTATTTT	CASSQDSAGVPPDTQYF
TRBV6-2/TRBV6-3	once	TRBJ1-5	15	TRBD1	TGTGCCAGCAGTCAAATAGACAGGGATACTCAGCCCCAGCATTTT	CASSQIDRDTQPQHF
TRBV6-5	-	TRBJ2-1	15	-	TGTGCCAGCAGTCACGCCGGGACAAATGACAATGAGCAGTTCTTC	CASSHAGTNDNEQFF
TRBV7-2	-	TRBJ2-3	19	TRBD2	TGTGCCAGCAGCCCAGTCTCCGGACTAGCGGGAGTTCGCACAGATACGCAGTATTTT	CASSPVSGLAGVRTDTQYF
TRBV20-1	-	TRBJ2-1	14	TRBD2	TGCAGTGCTAGTGTTCTAGCGGGAGTCAATGAGCAGTTCTTC	CSASVLAGVNEQFF
TRBV12-3/TRBV12-4	-	TRBJ2-5	13	-	TGTGCCAGCAGTCTTTGGGCCCAAGAGACCCAGTACTTC	CASSLWAQETQYF
TRBV9	few	TRBJ1-2	12	-	TGTGCCAGCAAAGGGCCGGACTATGGCTACACCTTC	CASKGPDYGYTF
TRBV7-6	-	TRBJ2-7	13	TRBD1	TGTGCCAGCAGCTTATCCGGACAGGAAGAGCAGTACTTC	CASSLSGQEEQYF
TRBV24-1	-	TRBJ2-7	16	TRBD2	TGTGCCACCAGTGATGCCCCTAGCGGGAGTTTCGACGAGCAGTACTTC	CATSDAPSGSFDEQYF
TRBV12-3/TRBV12-4	-	TRBJ1-1	13	-	TGTGCCAGCAGTGGAGGGTGGGACACTGAAGCTTTCTTT	CASSGGWDTEAFF
TRBV6-5	-	TRBJ2-3	16	TRBD2	TGTGCCAGCAGTTACTCGGGGGGGGATAACACAGATACGCAGTATTTT	CASSYSGGDNTDTQYF
TRBV21-1	-	TRBJ1-6	12	-	TGTGCCAAACCGGGGTGGGTTTCACCCCTCCACTTT	CAKPGWVSPLHF
TRBV19	-	TRBJ2-7	17	-	TGTGCCAGTAGTAGCGACATGAGGCCCTTAACCTCCTACGAGCAGTACTTC	CASSSDMRPLTSYEQYF
TRBV11-2	-	TRBJ2-7	14	-	TGTGCCAGCGCCCCTTTCGCGGAGCCCTACGAGCAGTACTTC	CASAPFAEPYEQYF
TRBV9	-	TRBJ1-6	18	TRBD1	TGTGCCAGCAGCGACTCAGAATTTAGGGACAGCTCAAATTCACCCCTCCACTTT	CASSDSEFRDSSNSPLHF
TRBV7-9	-	TRBJ2-1	13	-	TGTGCCAGCAGCTTAGGCCCCCCCGATGAGCAGTTCTTC	CASSLGPPDEQFF
TRBV5-5	-	TRBJ1-2	16	-	TGTGCCAGCAGCTTGTTGGTCGCAGGGCAGGGCTATGGCTACACCTTC	CASSLLVAGQGYGYTF
TRBV5-6	once	TRBJ2-5	13	-	TGTGCCAGCAGCTTGCTCGGGGGAGAGACCCAGTACTTC	CASSLLGGETQYF
TRBV30	-	TRBJ1-2	18	-	TGTGCCTGGACGGCGTTGCGGATGCGCTCGCTGTTGTATCTCGGCTACACCTTC	CAWTALRMRSLLYLGYTF
TRBV9	-	TRBJ1-3	15	TRBD1	TGTGCCAGCAGCGCCGACAGGGGGCAAGGAAACACCATATATTTT	CASSADRGQGNTIYF
TRBV4-3	-	TRBJ2-3	15	TRBD2	TGCGCCAGCAGCACCCCTAGCGGGAGGACAGATACGCAGTATTTT	CASSTPSGRTDTQYF
TRBV5-1	-	TRBJ2-7	15	TRBD2	TGCGCCAGCAGGCCTTCTCTAGCGGGCGATTACGAGCAGTACTTC	CASRPSLAGDYEQYF
TRBV29-1	-	TRBJ1-4	12	-	TGCAGCGTGACCGTTGGATCCGAAAAACTGTTTTTT	CSVTVGSEKLFF
TRBV25-1	-	TRBJ2-1	17	-	TGTGCCAGCAGTGAAAACCGACAGGTGAGCTCCTACAATGAGCAGTTCTTC	CASSENRQVSSYNEQFF
TRBV5-1	-	TRBJ2-5	15	-	TGCGCCAGCAGCACTCGACCCAACATGGGAGAGACCCAGTACTTC	CASSTRPNMGETQYF
TRBV30	-	TRBJ1-4	15	TRBD1	TGTGCCTGGAGTTACGGGACAGTAACTAATGAAAAACTGTTTTTT	CAWSYGTVTNEKLFF
TRBV7-9	-	TRBJ2-1	15	-	TGTGCCAGCAGCCCTCGAGGAGGGGGCAACGATGAGCAGTTCTTC	CASSPRGGGNDEQFF
TRBV28	once	TRBJ1-2	8	-	TGTGCCACCGGCCCTTACACCTTC	CATGPYTF
TRBV18	once	TRBJ1-1	15	-	TGTGCCAGCTCACCACCGGGGGTAATGAACACTGAAGCTTTCTTT	CASSPPGVMNTEAFF
TRBV5-6	-	TRBJ1-1	13	-	TGTGCCAGCAGCTTGGGAGGGGCAGCCGGCGCTTTCTTT	CASSLGGAAGAFF
TRBV15	once	TRBJ1-4	15	-	TGTGCCACCAGCAGAGTAGGGAGGCCTAATGAAAAACTGTTTTTT	CATSRVGRPNEKLFF
TRBV6-2/TRBV6-3	-	TRBJ2-7	14	TRBD1	TGTGCCAGCAGTTGGGTGGGACAGCTCTACGAGCAGTACTTC	CASSWVGQLYEQYF
TRBV27	-	TRBJ1-1	13	TRBD1	TGTGCCAGTAGACAGGGGGGGAACACTGAAGCTTTCTTT	CASRQGGNTEAFF
TRBV28	once	TRBJ1-5	14	-	TGTGCCAGCAGTTCCGCTGAAAAGCTTCAGCCCCAGCATTTT	CASSSAEKLQPQHF
TRBV12-5	-	TRBJ2-1	14	-	TGTGCTAGTGGTTTGTCACCCCCGTATGGTGAGCAGTTCTTC	CASGLSPPYGEQFF
TRBV7-2	-	TRBJ2-7	18	-	TGTGCCAGCAGCTTATCTGCCTCGAGCGGGCCGAGCTCCTACGAGCAGTACTTC	CASSLSASSGPSSYEQYF
TRBV4-2	once	TRBJ2-5	14	-	TGTGCCAGCAGCCAACCAGGACTTGAAGAGACCCAGTACTTC	CASSQPGLEETQYF
TRBV29-1	-	TRBJ2-1	12	TRBD2	TGCAGCGCGCGGGGGGGATACAATGAGCAGTTCTTC	CSARGGYNEQFF
TRBV30	-	TRBJ2-1	13	-	TGTGCCTGGATACGAGGGGGAGGGAATGAGCAGTTCTTC	CAWIRGGGNEQFF
TRBV2	-	TRBJ1-4	14	-	TGTGCCAGCCTCGGGGTAGCAACTAATGAAAAACTGTTTTTT	CASLGVATNEKLFF